The 2 T cell receptor beta chains below were found in one sample sequenced in a study of beta chain features in type 1 diabetes. Study results and limitations: Moderate but significant shortening of TCRB CDR3s was recorded in all four CD4+ subsets from Type 1 diabetes patients.

All of the isolated RNA was reverse transcribed, so expressed TCRB transcripts were sequenced. Using immunoSEQ multiplex PCR, the repertoire was profiled, and TCRdb retains in-frame clones only, with some absent. In the table there are more than 95,000 clones, 15% to 20% of which are singletons. No antigen is known for these receptors. Sequenced material: central memory CD4+ T cells from blood. The source is a man between 18 and 29 years old with type 1 diabetes.

The V gene is TRBV6-1, the J gene TRBJ2-5, with 9 bases matching TRBD1. Per germline, CDR1 MNHNS and CDR2 SASEGT. This CDR3 spans 14 amino acids. V was clipped by 6 bases and J by 5 bases; unmatched bases: 7. The CDR3, as DNA: TGTGCCAGCAGGAAAGGGGACAGGGCCGAGACCCAGTACTTC. This sequence encodes CASRKGDRAETQYF.

The gene calls are TRBV2 and TRBJ2-7; 7 bases align to TRBD2. This CDR3 is 14 amino acids long. Germline-derived CDR1 and CDR2 are SNHLY and FYNNEI. The J segment lost 5 bases and the V segment lost 7 bases, leaving 11 bases of the junction unmatched. CDR3 region: CASMWEGSVHEQYF. Here the CDR3 DNA reads TGTGCCAGCATGTGGGAGGGTAGCGTCCACGAGCAGTACTTC.